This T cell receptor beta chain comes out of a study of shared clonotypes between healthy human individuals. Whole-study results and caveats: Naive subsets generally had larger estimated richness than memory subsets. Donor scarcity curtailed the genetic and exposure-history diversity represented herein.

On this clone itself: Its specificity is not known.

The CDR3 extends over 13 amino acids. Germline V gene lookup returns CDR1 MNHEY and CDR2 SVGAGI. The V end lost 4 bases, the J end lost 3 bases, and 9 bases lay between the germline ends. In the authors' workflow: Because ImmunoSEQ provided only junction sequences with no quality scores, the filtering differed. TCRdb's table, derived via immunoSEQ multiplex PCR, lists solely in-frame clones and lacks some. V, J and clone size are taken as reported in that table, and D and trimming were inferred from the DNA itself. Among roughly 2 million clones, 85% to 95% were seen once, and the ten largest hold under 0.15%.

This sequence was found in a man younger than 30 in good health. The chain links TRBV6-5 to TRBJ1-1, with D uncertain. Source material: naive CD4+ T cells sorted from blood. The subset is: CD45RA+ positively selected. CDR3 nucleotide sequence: TGTGCCAGCAGTTTGAATCAGCACACTGAAGCTTTCTTT. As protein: CASSLNQHTEAFF.